These T cell receptor beta chains were read from a single sample in a study of PD-1 blockade in classical Hodgkin lymphoma. Repertoires were generated with immunoSEQ multiplex PCR, while TCRdb's copy carries only in-frame clones and drops some. The table shows some 26,000 clones, with 94% occurring only once. Sequencing used peripheral blood mononuclear cells (PBMCs). The source of these receptors is a human donor with classical Hodgkin lymphoma. The CDR3 runs from the conserved cysteine through the conserved F or W. Each record gives: J gene, D gene, V gene, CDR3 protein. The D gene is left open where the match is weak.

>TRBJ1-6|NA|TRBV29-1
CSVGDLNSPLHF
>TRBJ2-7|NA|TRBV6-6
CASSYGLPEGSYEQYF
>TRBJ2-1|TRBD2|TRBV2
CASGGRGVTYNEQFF
>TRBJ2-7|TRBD1|TRBV5-1
CASSLAISIRDSYEQYF
>TRBJ2-3|TRBD2|TRBV29-1
CSVESGGNLGTDTQYF
>TRBJ2-3|NA|TRBV27
CASSLKTLTDTQYF
>TRBJ2-3|NA|TRBV7-2
CASSFQGSRDTQYF
>TRBJ2-5|NA|TRBV5-1
CASSLAGTEKETQYF
>TRBJ2-1|TRBD2|TRBV13
CASSSGGYNEQFF
>TRBJ2-2|TRBD2|TRBV2
CASESAGGNTGELFF
>TRBJ1-1|NA|TRBV28
CASSLKGNTEAFF
>TRBJ2-7|NA|TRBV6-1
CASSPNGLSTYEQYF
>TRBJ2-5|NA|TRBV6-5
CASSARGGGRETQYF
>TRBJ1-2|NA|TRBV27
CASSPTDRPSYGYTF
>TRBJ1-2|NA|TRBV2
CASMGVDYGYTF
>TRBJ2-4|NA|TRBV28
CASSEGRKNIQYF
>TRBJ1-1|NA|TRBV29-1
CSVPKNTEAFF
>TRBJ2-5|NA|TRBV5-6
CASKVRGGQETQYF
>TRBJ1-1|NA|TRBV30
CAWSVYSQDEAFF
>TRBJ1-2|NA|TRBV19
CASSIGQDPDYTF
>TRBJ1-5|TRBD1|TRBV12-5
CASGLLGTGTTGNQPQHF
>TRBJ1-1|NA|TRBV4-3
CASSVRVNTEAFF
>TRBJ1-1|NA|TRBV7-3
CASRLTVNTEAFF
>TRBJ2-3|NA|TRBV2
CASSSRGGTDTQYF
>TRBJ1-5|NA|TRBV19
CASQRTETSNQPQHF
>TRBJ1-2|NA|TRBV15
CATSRDSESDGYTF
>TRBJ1-4|NA|TRBV11-2
CASSPISLATNEKLFF
>TRBJ1-5|NA|TRBV19
CASHPREGQPQHF
>TRBJ1-1|NA|TRBV2
CASSPSGRVEAFF
>TRBJ2-5|TRBD2|TRBV5-4
CASSLVQAGGWETQYF
>TRBJ1-5|TRBD1|TRBV30
CAYTDRGVSNQPQHF
>TRBJ1-3|NA|TRBV30
CAWSGNSGNTIYF
>TRBJ1-4|NA|TRBV4-2
CASSQDLEKLFF
>TRBJ2-1|NA|TRBV10-3
CAISESDEQFF
>TRBJ2-5|NA|TRBV7-2
CASSSLRPHQETQYF
>TRBJ2-7|NA|TRBV27
CASSLKVDQSYEQYF